This passage covers 32 T cell receptor beta chains from one sample sequenced in a study of identical twins. TCRdb processed the 5' RACE reads anew with MiXCR; each CDR3 protein has one entry. The sample records fewer than 800,000 distinct CDR3 sequences, around 7.4% being singletons. These sequences were also reported in another study, on yellow fever vaccine responses in identical twins.

The sample comprised PBMCs. The receptors were gathered from a woman in her late teens or twenties in good health.

V gene TRBV3-1 combines with J gene TRBJ1-1; 7 bases are shared with TRBD1. The CDR3 consists of 15 residues. Looked up from germline, CDR1 is LGHDT and CDR2 is YNNKEL (reference sequence). The V gene end was trimmed by 6 bases and the J gene end by 0 bases; junction bases not matched to a gene: 7. The CDR3 protein is CASRARDSLNTEAFF. CDR3 in DNA: TGTGCCAGCAGAGCCCGGGACAGCTTGAACACTGAAGCTTTCTTT.

This clonotype was counted many times. The V call is TRBV5-1, the J call TRBJ2-5, with TRBD1 identical over 8 bases. Germline V gene lookup returns CDR1 SGHRS and CDR2 YFSETQ. Trimming took 5 bases from V and 1 from J; bases not matched to a gene: 1. This CDR3 is built from 13 residues. CDR3 DNA: TGCGCCAGCAGGACAGGGGCCCAAGAGACCCAGTACTTC. Its protein product is CASRTGAQETQYF.

The table lists this clonotype with a few counts. The chain uses TRBV9 and TRBJ1-6; TRBD1 is a possible D gene (6 bases). This CDR3 spans 16 amino acids. CDR1 and CDR2 (germline): SGDLS, YYNGEE. Deletions cut 3 bases from V and 7 bases from J, with 17 bases between. The CDR3 region is CASSGDRMGPNSPLHF. The CDR3 DNA reads TGTGCCAGCAGCGGCGACAGGATGGGGCCCAATTCACCCCTCCACTTT.

This clonotype was picked up many times. The chain links TRBV12-3 or TRBV12-4 to TRBJ2-1; the match to TRBD2 covers 12 bases. CDR3 length: 20 residues. With 5 bases clipped from V and 0 bases from J, the junction kept 14 bases outside the gene matches. This CDR3 reads CASSPRTSGAYLSSYNEQFF. The CDR3 DNA sequence: TGTGCCAGCAGTCCCCGGACTAGCGGGGCCTATTTAAGCTCCTACAATGAGCAGTTCTTC.

This chain joins TRBV29-1 and TRBJ2-5; weak D call: TRBD2 (7 bases). From germline, CDR1 is SQVTM and CDR2 ANQGSEA. The CDR3 covers 12 residues. Trimming pared 6 bases from V and 5 bases from J, leaving 13 bases between. CDR3 in amino acids: CSVAKGGETQYF. CDR3 coding DNA: TGCAGCGTCGCAAAGGGGGGGGAGACCCAGTACTTC.

V and J are TRBV16 and TRBJ2-6; D possibly corresponds to TRBD1 (5 bases). CDR1 and CDR2 (germline): KGHSY, FQNENV. The CDR3 runs to 16 residues. V shed 5 bases and J shed 0 bases, with 11 bases lying between them. The CDR3 nucleotides are TGTGCCAGCAGCTTAACTCAGGGCTCTGGGGCCAACGTCCTGACTTTC. This encodes CASSLTQGSGANVLTF.

This clonotype was seen only a few times. Here the CDR3 reads CASSPRRTSAEQFF. The DNA of the CDR3 is TGTGCCAGCAGCCCCCGGAGGACTAGCGCTGAGCAGTTCTTC. J is TRBJ2-1 and V is TRBV12-3 or TRBV12-4; 9 bases match TRBD2. J gave up 9 bases and V 6 bases, and 9 bases lay outside the gene matches. This CDR3 contains 14 residues.

The rearrangement joins TRBV7-9 to TRBJ2-6; D unresolved. CDR3 length: 14 amino acids. V was clipped by 4 bases and J by 9 bases, with 13 bases between them. Germline V gene lookup returns CDR1 SEHNR and CDR2 FQNEAQ (reference sequence). The CDR3 DNA reads as TGTGCCAGCAGCTCCTGGACCGAACTCAACGTCCTGACTTTC. It codes for CASSSWTELNVLTF.

This clonotype was seen many times. J is TRBJ2-1 and V is TRBV5-1, with 7 bases aligning to TRBD1. V shed 5 bases and J 4 bases; nucleotides not matched to a gene: 9. Germline CDR1 reads SGHRS; CDR2 reads YFSETQ. The CDR3 extends over 15 amino acids. The CDR3 loop reads CASSEGQASYNEQFF. The CDR3 bases are TGCGCCAGCAGTGAAGGACAGGCGAGTTACAATGAGCAGTTCTTC.

The table lists this clonotype with a few counts. This chain connects TRBV14 to TRBJ2-7; D possibly corresponds to TRBD2 (5 bases). Per the germline V gene, CDR1 is SGHDN and CDR2 is FVKESK. CDR3 length: 16 residues. Deletions cut 4 bases from V and 5 bases from J, with 21 bases between. CDR3 in DNA: TGTGCCAGCAGCCGCTTCGGGCCCTTCACCGGGGACGAGCAGTACTTC. Translating gives CASSRFGPFTGDEQYF.

This clonotype was seen ten or more times. The V call is TRBV29-1, the J call TRBJ1-4; D perhaps matches TRBD1 (5 bases). The CDR3 is made up of 11 amino acids. The V end lost 3 bases, the J end lost 10 bases, and 9 bases lay between the germline ends. The germline V gene encodes CDR1 SQVTM and CDR2 ANQGSEA. The chain's CDR3 is CSVDWRGKLFF. The CDR3 DNA reads TGCAGCGTTGATTGGAGGGGAAAACTGTTTTTT.

The table lists this clonotype with a few counts. V gene TRBV18 combines with J gene TRBJ2-1, with 7 positions matching TRBD2. V lost 1 base, J lost 5 bases, and 8 bases stayed unmatched. In germline, CDR1 is KGHSH, CDR2 LQKENI. The CDR3 consists of 16 residues. The CDR3 here is CASSPLAGAWDNEQFF. DNA of the CDR3: TGTGCCAGCTCACCACTTGCGGGAGCCTGGGACAATGAGCAGTTCTTC. Full variable domain (remainder filled in from reference TRBV18 and TRBJ2-1): NAGVMQNPRHLVRRRGQEARLRCSPMKGHSHVYWYRQLPEEGLKFMVYLQKENIIDESGMPKERFSAEFPKEGPSILRIQQVVRGDSAAYFCASSPLAGAWDNEQFFGPGTRLTVL.

Only a few counts were recorded for this clonotype. The chain combines TRBV7-9 with TRBJ2-1; 8 bases line up with TRBD1. CDR3 size: 16 residues. Trimming at V came to 3 bases and at J to 1 base, leaving 5 bases not matched to a gene. Germline V gene data show CDR1 as SEHNR and CDR2 as FQNEAQ (reference sequence). CDR3 residues: CASSFSDRGSYNEQFF. CDR3 DNA sequence: TGTGCCAGCAGCTTCTCCGACAGGGGTTCCTACAATGAGCAGTTCTTC.

This clonotype occurred many times. The rearrangement joins TRBV29-1 to TRBJ2-5, with D perhaps matching TRBD1 (6 bases). Germline V gene lookup returns CDR1 SQVTM and CDR2 ANQGSEA. Trimming pared 7 bases from V and 0 bases from J, leaving 18 bases between. The CDR3 is 15 residues long. The CDR3 reads CSAASDRRYQETQYF. The CDR3 DNA reads TGCAGCGCCGCAAGCGACAGGCGATACCAAGAGACCCAGTACTTC.

This clonotype has a count of ten or more. The chain links TRBV12-3 or TRBV12-4 to TRBJ2-4; 7 bases line up with TRBD1. Trimming at V came to 6 bases and at J to 1 base, leaving 3 bases not matched to a gene. The CDR3 spans 14 residues. The CDR3 DNA is TGTGCCAGCAGCCACAGGGGTGCCAAAAACATTCAGTACTTC. Its translation: CASSHRGAKNIQYF.

To note about this clonotype: The junction and the germline gene differ at one end; a read error may be behind it. The chain joins TRBV20-1 to TRBJ2-3, with TRBD2 matching over 10 bases. Germline CDR1 is DFQATT and CDR2 is SNEGSKA (reference sequence). This CDR3 has 17 amino acids. The CDR3 DNA sequence: TGCTGTGCTGGAGCCTGGGCTAGCGGGAGAAGGGCAGATACGCAGTATTTT. Protein product: CCAGAWASGRRADTQYF.

This clonotype was counted a few times. The J gene is TRBJ2-7, the V gene TRBV6-1, with 9 bases identical to TRBD2. This CDR3 contains 16 residues. Unmatched junction bases numbered 12, after V lost 7 bases and J lost 2 bases. CDR1 and CDR2 (germline): MNHNS, SASEGT. This chain's CDR3 is CASKRGLAGIAYEQYV. CDR3 bases: TGTGCCAGCAAGAGGGGTCTAGCGGGGATTGCCTACGAGCAGTACGTC.

This clonotype was seen ten or more times. The chain joins TRBV5-6 to TRBJ2-5, with D tentatively TRBD1 (7 bases). There are 15 residues in the CDR3. Per the germline V gene, CDR1 is SGHDT and CDR2 is YYEEEE. Between the trimmed V and J ends, which lost 4 bases and 5 bases, there was a span of 18 bases. In DNA form, the CDR3 reads TGTGCCAGCAGCATAAGGGAGGCAGGGGGGGAGACCCAGTACTTC. This gives the protein CASSIREAGGETQYF.

The chain employs TRBV28 and TRBJ2-7, with D maybe TRBD2 (6 bases). Germline CDR1 reads MDHEN; CDR2 reads SYDVKM. The V end was cut by 1 base, the J end by 6 bases, with 7 bases between. The CDR3 totals 12 residues. CDR3 in DNA: TGTGCCAGCAGTTTATTGGGGGGCGAGCAGTACGTC. This translates into CASSLLGGEQYV.

The V gene is TRBV7-9, the J gene TRBJ2-5; TRBD1 agrees at 9 bases. This CDR3 comprises 17 residues. The V gene end was trimmed by 3 bases and the J gene end by 1 base; junction bases not matched to a gene: 9. The germline V gene has CDR1 SEHNR and CDR2 FQNEAQ (reference sequence). The DNA of the CDR3 is TGTGCCAGCAGCTTTCCTTTACAGGGGGCTTCCCAAGAGACCCAGTACTTC. Amino acids: CASSFPLQGASQETQYF.

There are many counts of this clonotype. This chain joins TRBV12-3 or TRBV12-4 and TRBJ1-1; 8 positions agree with TRBD1. The V gene end was trimmed by 1 base and the J gene end by 8 bases; junction bases not matched to a gene: 3. The CDR3 contains 13 residues. CDR3 residues: CASSLVGQGEAFF. In DNA form, the CDR3 reads TGTGCCAGCAGTTTAGTAGGACAGGGAGAAGCTTTCTTT.

Many counts were recorded for this clonotype. The genes are TRBV27 and TRBJ2-3; 11 positions agree with TRBD1. Unmatched junction bases numbered 7, after V lost 4 bases and J lost 1 base. From germline, CDR1 is MNHEY and CDR2 SMNVEV (reference sequence). The CDR3 has 17 amino acids. DNA for the CDR3: TGTGCCAGCAGTTCGAAACAGGGACAGGGGGGCACAGATACGCAGTATTTT. The encoded protein is CASSSKQGQGGTDTQYF.

The chain uses TRBV7-8 and TRBJ1-2, with D uncertain. This CDR3 has 14 amino acids. Germline CDR1 and CDR2: SGHVS and FQNEAQ. V dropped 5 bases and J dropped 7 bases, with 17 bases sitting between them. In DNA form, the CDR3 reads TGTGCCAGCAGCCCGTCCGGGTGGCGTGGTGGCTACACCTTC. It yields the protein CASSPSGWRGGYTF.

This clonotype was seen a handful of times. The chain carries TRBV20-1 and TRBJ2-3; possible D gene TRBD2, 6 bases. The CDR3 is 13 residues long. Trimming cost V 3 bases and J 3 bases, with 10 bases left between them. CDR1 and CDR2 from the germline V gene are DFQATT and SNEGSKA (reference sequence). Here the CDR3 reads CSARRRETDTQYF. Here the CDR3 DNA reads TGCAGTGCTAGGCGCCGGGAGACAGATACGCAGTATTTT.

In this sample, this clonotype turned up a few times. The rearrangement links TRBV27 to TRBJ1-1, with TRBD1 matching over 12 bases. Trimming cost V 5 bases and J 5 bases; bases outside gene matches: 9. The V gene's germline CDR1 is MNHEY and CDR2 SMNVEV (reference sequence). The CDR3 loop spans 16 amino acids. The CDR3 DNA reads TGTGCCAGCAGTATACCGGGACAGGGGGCAGGAACTGAAGCTTTCTTT. Its protein product is CASSIPGQGAGTEAFF.

This clonotype was seen at least ten times. This CDR3 is CSASEIDEQFF. CDR3 nucleotide sequence: TGCAGTGCTAGCGAGATCGATGAGCAGTTCTTC. This chain joins TRBV20-1 and TRBJ2-1, with unresolved D. V lost 3 bases and J lost 8, with 8 bases in between. Looked up from germline, CDR1 is DFQATT and CDR2 is SNEGSKA (reference sequence). This CDR3 is built from 11 residues.

On this clonotype itself: Just one base apart from a much larger clone, this may be a read error. The chain combines TRBV12-3 or TRBV12-4 with TRBJ2-1; the D gene is possibly TRBD1 (6 bases). The CDR3 sequence is 16 residues long. For the CDR3, the DNA is TGTGCCAGCAGTAACAGACAGGATAGCTCCTACAATGAGCAGCTCTTC. Translating it yields CASSNRQDSSYNEQLF.

The gene calls are TRBV10-3 and TRBJ2-7, with 7 nucleotides matching TRBD2. V trimming: 5 bases; J trimming: 2 bases; junction bases outside the gene matches: 6. CDR1 is ENHRY, CDR2 SYGVKD, per germline. The CDR3 runs 14 residues. The DNA of the CDR3 is TGTGCCATCAGTAAACCTAGCGGTGCCTACGAGCAGTACTTC. As protein: CAISKPSGAYEQYF.

This clonotype was detected many times. V usage is TRBV12-3 or TRBV12-4 and J usage is TRBJ2-2; possible D gene TRBD1, 6 bases. The V gene lost 7 bases and the J gene lost 5 bases, with 14 bases spanning the gap. The CDR3 spans 14 residues. The CDR3 DNA reads TGTGCCAGCACTCCGACAGGTGTTACCGGGGAGCTGTTTTTT. Encoded protein: CASTPTGVTGELFF.

The chain has TRBV7-9 and TRBJ2-7; D uncertain. CDR3 length: 15 amino acids. Trimming shortened V by 5 bases and J by 3 bases, and 17 bases separated the two germline ends. CDR1 SEHNR and CDR2 FQNEAQ come from the germline V gene (reference sequence). The CDR3 region has the DNA TGTGCCAGCAGCCCCCCCGCGAGGCTTAACTACGAGCAGTACGTC. Its protein product is CASSPPARLNYEQYV.

This clonotype was seen more than once but under ten times. The V and J genes are TRBV20-1 and TRBJ1-2; D uncertain. CDR1 and CDR2 (germline): DFQATT, SNEGSKA (reference sequence). V was clipped by 1 base and J by 4 bases, with 16 bases between them. The CDR3 spans 15 residues. The DNA of the CDR3 is TGCAGTGCTAGAGTCAGGCAGGAACCCCTCTATGGCTACACCTTC. The encoded protein is CSARVRQEPLYGYTF.

This clonotype has only a few counts. The chain recombines TRBV7-9 with TRBJ2-1; no clear D. The V end lost 4 bases, the J end lost 7 bases, and 11 bases lay between the germline ends. Germline-derived CDR1 and CDR2 are SEHNR and FQNEAQ (reference sequence). The CDR3 consists of 13 residues. The CDR3 protein is CASSYGTKNEQFF. CDR3 in DNA: TGTGCCAGCAGCTACGGCACCAAAAATGAGCAGTTCTTC.